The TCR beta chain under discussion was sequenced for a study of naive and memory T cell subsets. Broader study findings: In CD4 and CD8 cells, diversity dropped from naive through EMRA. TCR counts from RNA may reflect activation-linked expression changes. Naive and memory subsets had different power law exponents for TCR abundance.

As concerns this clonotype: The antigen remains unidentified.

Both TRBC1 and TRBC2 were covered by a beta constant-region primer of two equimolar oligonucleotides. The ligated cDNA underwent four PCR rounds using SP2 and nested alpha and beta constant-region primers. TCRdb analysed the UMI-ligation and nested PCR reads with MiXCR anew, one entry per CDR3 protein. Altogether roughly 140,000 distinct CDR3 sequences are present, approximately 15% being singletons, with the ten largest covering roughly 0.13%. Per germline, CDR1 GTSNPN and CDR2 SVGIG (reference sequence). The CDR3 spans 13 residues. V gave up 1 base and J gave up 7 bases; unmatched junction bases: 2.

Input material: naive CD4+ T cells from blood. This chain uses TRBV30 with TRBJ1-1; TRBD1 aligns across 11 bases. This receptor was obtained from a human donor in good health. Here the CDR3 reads CAWSGDRGSEAFF. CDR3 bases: TGTGCCTGGAGTGGGGACAGGGGGAGTGAAGCTTTCTTT.